This T cell receptor beta chain came from a study of blood T cell repertoires in COVID-19. Across the whole study: Researchers got acute and convalescent COVID-19 samples from the United States, Italy and Spain.

This CDR3 comprises 15 residues. V was trimmed by 4 bases and J by 4 bases, leaving 17 bases between them. From germline, CDR1 is SGHKS and CDR2 YYEKEE (reference sequence). Per the authors' pipeline: Quantification of nucleated cells was approximated via reference gene primer amplification. Some clones are missing from TCRdb's copy, which holds only in-frame ones; the method was immunoSEQ multiplex PCR. Clonal size and the V and J genes are those of that table, whereas D and trimming came from the DNA. The sample has some 240,000 clones, about 82% seen once. Seattle patients were enrolled during active infection and followed longitudinally. The sample holds one count of this clone.

The sequenced sample consisted of peripheral blood. The sequence came from a woman aged 70-85 years with COVID-19, enrolled during active disease. The rearrangement links TRBV5-5 to TRBJ1-2; possibly TRBD1 for D (5 bases). The CDR3, as DNA: TGTGCCAGCAGCCTCACCCAGACAGTTACCTATGGCTACACCTTC. Residues: CASSLTQTVTYGYTF.